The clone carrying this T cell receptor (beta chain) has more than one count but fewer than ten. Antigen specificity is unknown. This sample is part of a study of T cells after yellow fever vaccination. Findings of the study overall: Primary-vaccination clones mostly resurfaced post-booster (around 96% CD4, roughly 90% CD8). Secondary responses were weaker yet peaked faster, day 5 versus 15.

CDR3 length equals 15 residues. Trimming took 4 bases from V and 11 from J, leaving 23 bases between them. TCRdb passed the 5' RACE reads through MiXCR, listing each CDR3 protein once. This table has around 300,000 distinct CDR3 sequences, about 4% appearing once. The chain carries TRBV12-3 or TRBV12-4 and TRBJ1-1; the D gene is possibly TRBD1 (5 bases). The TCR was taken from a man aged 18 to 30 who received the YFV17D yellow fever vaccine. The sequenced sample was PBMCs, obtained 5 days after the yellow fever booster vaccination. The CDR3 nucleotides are TGTGCCAGCAGTTCGTACCGGGACGAGGCCCCAGAGGCTTTCTTT. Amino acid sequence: CASSSYRDEAPEAFF.